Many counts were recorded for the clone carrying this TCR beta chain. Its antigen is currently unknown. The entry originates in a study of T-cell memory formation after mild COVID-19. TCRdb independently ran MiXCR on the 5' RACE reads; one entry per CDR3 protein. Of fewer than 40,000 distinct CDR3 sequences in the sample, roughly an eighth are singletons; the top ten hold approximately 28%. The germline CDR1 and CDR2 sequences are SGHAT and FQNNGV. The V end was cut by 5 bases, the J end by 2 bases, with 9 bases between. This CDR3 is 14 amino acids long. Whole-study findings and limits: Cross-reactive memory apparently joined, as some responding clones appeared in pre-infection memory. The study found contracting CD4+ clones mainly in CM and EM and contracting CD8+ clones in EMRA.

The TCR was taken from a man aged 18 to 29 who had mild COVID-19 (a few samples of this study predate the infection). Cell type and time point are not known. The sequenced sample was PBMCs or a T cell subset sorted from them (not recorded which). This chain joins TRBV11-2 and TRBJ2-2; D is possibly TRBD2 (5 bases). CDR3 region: CASSPRLNTGELFF. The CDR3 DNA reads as TGTGCCAGCAGCCCGCGACTAAACACCGGGGAGCTGTTTTTT.